The 20 T cell receptor beta chains listed next were all sequenced from one sample in a study of cytomegalovirus exposure and HLA in healthy donors. Primers included in the PCR were 60 Vbeta and 13 Jbeta primers. Libraries were prepared by immunoSEQ multiplex PCR; TCRdb keeps only in-frame clonotypes and omits some of them. The sample gives 95,000 to 150,000 clones, over 50% of which show up once; around 8.8% is in the top ten. Sequencing was done on a sample of PBMCs. The source of these receptors is a woman aged 35 to 49 in good health and CMV-seropositive.

This chain joins TRBV5-1 and TRBJ2-1, with TRBD2 identical over 13 bases. Trimming cost V 3 bases and J 8 bases; bases outside gene matches: 8. Germline values: CDR1 SGHRS, CDR2 YFSETQ. This CDR3 is 16 amino acids long. CDR3 amino acids: CASSSRLAGGTHEQFF. The CDR3 DNA reads as TGCGCCAGCAGCTCTCGACTAGCGGGAGGAACTCATGAGCAGTTCTTC.

This clone was seen only a few times. The chain uses TRBV29-1 and TRBJ2-1; TRBD2 aligns across 11 bases. Germline loops: CDR1 SQVTM, CDR2 ANQGSEA. There are 15 residues in the CDR3. V lost 1 base and J lost 6; bases outside the gene matches: 5. DNA of the CDR3: TGCAGCGTTGAAGCACTAGCGGGAGCCTCCAATGAGCAGTTCTTC. It codes for CSVEALAGASNEQFF.

The chain couples TRBV7-9 to TRBJ2-1; TRBD1 might be the D (5 bases). Trimming shortened V by 5 bases and J by 10 bases, and 15 bases separated the two germline ends. The CDR3 is 13 amino acids. Germline V gives CDR1 SEHNR, CDR2 FQNEAQ (reference sequence). CDR3 residues: CASSLLKTDEQFF. The DNA for the CDR3 is TGTGCCAGCAGCCTATTAAAGACAGACGAGCAGTTCTTC.

This chain joins TRBV18 and TRBJ2-2; no definite D call. Deletions cut 5 bases from V and 2 bases from J, with 3 bases between. The CDR3 spans 12 residues. Germline V gives CDR1 KGHSH, CDR2 LQKENI. The CDR3 reads CASSSNTGELFF. CDR3 sequence (DNA): TGTGCCAGCTCATCAAACACCGGGGAGCTGTTTTTT.

The rearrangement joins TRBV11-2 to TRBJ2-7; the match to TRBD1 covers 10 bases. The CDR3 is 19 residues long. With V trimmed by 1 base and J by 3 bases, 15 bases remained unmatched. Per the germline V gene, CDR1 is SGHAT and CDR2 is FQNNGV. The CDR3 sequence: CASSLGQGAVRPRVYEQYF. Written as DNA, the CDR3 is TGTGCCAGCAGCTTAGGACAGGGGGCGGTCCGCCCCCGTGTCTACGAGCAGTACTTC.

V gene TRBV12-5 combines with J gene TRBJ1-6; 12 nucleotides line up with TRBD1. Germline V lookup: CDR1 LGHNT, CDR2 FRNRAP. The CDR3 sequence is 17 residues long. After removal of 7 bases from V and 4 bases from J, the junction contained 8 bases not matched to a gene. This CDR3 is CASVEGTGGLYNSPLHF. The CDR3, as DNA: TGTGCTAGTGTCGAAGGGACAGGGGGCTTATATAATTCACCCCTCCACTTT.

With regard to this clone: Other DNA variants within this sample encode the same CDR3. V is TRBV9 and J is TRBJ2-5; TRBD1 matches at 7 bases. Germline values: CDR1 SGDLS, CDR2 YYNGEE. V lost 2 bases and J lost 2; bases outside the gene matches: 0. CDR3 length: 13 residues. CDR3 coding DNA: TGTGCCAGCAGCGTGACAGGGCAAGAGACCCAGTACTTC. It encodes CASSVTGQETQYF.

This chain uses TRBV5-6 with TRBJ2-3; 7 bases are shared with TRBD1. The junction had 6 bases not matched to a gene; V was cut back by 4 bases and J by 1 base. The CDR3 consists of 15 residues. Germline V gene data show CDR1 as SGHDT and CDR2 as YYEEEE. CDR3 DNA sequence: TGTGCCAGCAGCCTATCCGGGACAGGCACAGATACGCAGTATTTT. Translated, it gives CASSLSGTGTDTQYF.

This clone was seen more than once but under ten times. The chain is built from TRBV9 and TRBJ2-7; 10 bases are shared with TRBD1. J gave up 5 bases and V 0 bases, and 5 bases lay outside the gene matches. This CDR3 has 15 residues. Germline assignment: CDR1 SGDLS and CDR2 YYNGEE. The CDR3 is CASSVVPGQGNEQYF. CDR3 sequence (DNA): TGTGCCAGCAGCGTAGTTCCGGGACAGGGGAACGAGCAGTACTTC.

The chain employs TRBV28 and TRBJ1-5; possibly TRBD1 for D (5 bases). Germline V gene lookup returns CDR1 MDHEN and CDR2 SYDVKM. CDR3 length: 13 amino acids. V was cut by 10 bases and J by 1 base, with 11 bases left in between. The CDR3 reads CATRGGSNQPQHF. The CDR3 DNA is TGTGCCACCCGGGGGGGGAGCAATCAGCCCCAGCATTTT. Supplemented by reference TRBV28 and TRBJ1-5, the full variable domain reads DVKVTQSSRYLVKRTGEKVFLECVQDMDHENMFWYRQDPGLGLRLIYFSYDVKMKEKGDIPEGYSVSREKKERFSLILESASTNQTSMYLCATRGGSNQPQHFGDGTRLSIL.

This sequence joins TRBV13 and TRBJ2-5; D call uncertain. Germline CDR1 and CDR2: PRHDT and FYEKMQ (reference sequence). The CDR3 is 11 amino acids. The ends were cut back, 1 base at V and 7 bases at J, with 4 bases in the middle. In DNA form, the CDR3 reads TGTGCCAGCAGCTTAGCGGGGACCCAGTACTTC. As protein: CASSLAGTQYF. Together with reference TRBV13 and TRBJ2-5, the CDR3 gives the full variable domain: AAGVIQSPRHLIKEKRETATLKCYPIPRHDTVYWYQQGPGQDPQFLISFYEKMQSDKGSIPDRFSAQQFSDYHSELNMSSLELGDSALYFCASSLAGTQYFGPGTRLLVL.

CDR3 nucleotides: TGTGCCAGCTCACCTAATAGGCAGCGTGGCTACACCTTC. This gives the protein CASSPNRQRGYTF. The chain has TRBV18 and TRBJ1-2; D not resolved. Per germline, CDR1 KGHSH and CDR2 LQKENI. This CDR3 region has 13 residues. Trimming left V 3 bases short and J 7 bases short, with 12 bases between.

This sequence joins TRBV7-9 and TRBJ1-1, with D possibly matching TRBD1 (5 bases). The CDR3 length is 15 residues. V was cut by 1 base and J by 2 bases, with 11 bases left in between. The germline V gene has CDR1 SEHNR and CDR2 FQNEAQ (reference sequence). CDR3 in amino acids: CASSLVGAVNTEAFF. In DNA form, the CDR3 reads TGTGCCAGCAGCTTAGTTGGGGCAGTCAACACTGAAGCTTTCTTT.

This clone was counted a few times. The rearrangement links TRBV7-6 to TRBJ1-4; a weak D match, TRBD1 (5 bases). Germline values: CDR1 SGHVS, CDR2 FNYEAQ. The CDR3 sequence is 15 residues long. Trimming stripped 5 bases from V and 5 bases from J, with 15 bases between. The chain's CDR3 is CASSPAGTGNEKLFF. Here the CDR3 DNA reads TGTGCCAGCAGCCCCGCGGGGACCGGGAATGAAAAACTGTTTTTT.

This clone was observed a few times. The chain recombines TRBV5-1 with TRBJ1-2; weak D call: TRBD1 (6 bases). The length of the CDR3 is 15 residues. Germline V gives CDR1 SGHRS, CDR2 YFSETQ. Trimming shortened V by 7 bases and J by 2 bases, and 18 bases separated the two germline ends. The CDR3 DNA is TGCGCCAGCGGGGTGTTTCCAGGACAGAACTATGGCTACACCTTC. Encoded protein: CASGVFPGQNYGYTF.

The rearrangement links TRBV5-8 to TRBJ1-5, with 8 bases aligning to TRBD1. This CDR3 comprises 17 residues. The germline V gene has CDR1 SGHTS and CDR2 YDEGEE. J was trimmed by 5 bases and V by 0 bases; bases with no gene match: 10. CDR3 amino acids: CASSLGQGALMDQPQHF. CDR3 DNA: TGTGCCAGCAGCTTGGGTCAGGGGGCGTTGATGGATCAGCCCCAGCATTTT.

This chain links TRBV6-1 with TRBJ1-2; TRBD1 matches 8 bases. The length of the CDR3 is 15 residues. The germline V gene encodes CDR1 MNHNS and CDR2 SASEGT. The ends lost 5 bases at V and 1 base at J; junction bases unmatched: 6. CDR3: CASSQPTGDNYGYTF. CDR3 in DNA: TGTGCCAGCAGTCAACCGACAGGGGATAACTATGGCTACACCTTC.

The CDR3 is CASSVSDRGREQYF. The DNA of the CDR3 is TGTGCCAGCAGCGTTAGTGACAGGGGGCGCGAGCAGTACTTC. This rearrangement joins TRBV9 to TRBJ2-7; the match to TRBD1 covers 10 bases. This CDR3 contains 14 residues. Trimming took 2 bases from V and 6 from J; bases not matched to a gene: 5. Germline V CDR1 and CDR2: SGDLS, YYNGEE.

The V and J genes are TRBV15 and TRBJ2-1, with 13 bases fitting TRBD2. With V trimmed by 0 bases and J by 7 bases, 15 bases remained unmatched. Germline V gene sequence: CDR1 LNHNV, CDR2 YYDKDF (reference sequence). The CDR3 loop spans 20 amino acids. The CDR3 loop is CATSRDPPRGKLAGGNEQFF. The CDR3 DNA is TGTGCCACCAGCAGAGATCCACCCCGCGGGAAACTAGCGGGGGGGAATGAGCAGTTCTTC.

This rearrangement joins TRBV9 to TRBJ2-3; perhaps TRBD2 as D (8 bases). The germline V and J ends were trimmed by 5 bases and 0 bases, with 13 bases remaining between them. CDR3 length equals 15 residues. Germline CDR1 and CDR2: SGDLS and YYNGEE. The CDR3 spells CASSREGASTDTQYF. CDR3 in DNA: TGTGCCAGCAGTCGGGAGGGGGCTAGCACAGATACGCAGTATTTT.